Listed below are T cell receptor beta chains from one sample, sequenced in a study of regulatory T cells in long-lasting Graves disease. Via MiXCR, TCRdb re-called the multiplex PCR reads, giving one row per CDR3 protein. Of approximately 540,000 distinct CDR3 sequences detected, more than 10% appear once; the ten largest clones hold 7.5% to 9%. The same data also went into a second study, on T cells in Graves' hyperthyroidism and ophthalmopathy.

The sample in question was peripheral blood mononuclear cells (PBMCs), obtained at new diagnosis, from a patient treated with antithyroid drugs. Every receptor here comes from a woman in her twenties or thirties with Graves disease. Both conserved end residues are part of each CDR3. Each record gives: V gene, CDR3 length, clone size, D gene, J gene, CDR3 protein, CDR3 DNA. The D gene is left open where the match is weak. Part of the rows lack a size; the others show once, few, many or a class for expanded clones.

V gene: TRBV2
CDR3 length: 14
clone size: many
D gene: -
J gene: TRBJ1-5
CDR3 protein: CASSGRTGNQPQHF
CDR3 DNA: TGTGCCAGCAGCGGTCGGACAGGCAATCAGCCCCAGCATTTT

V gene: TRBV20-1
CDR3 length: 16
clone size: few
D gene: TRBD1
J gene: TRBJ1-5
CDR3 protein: CSARAGQGGGNQPQHF
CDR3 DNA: TGCAGTGCTAGGGCAGGACAGGGGGGTGGCAATCAGCCCCAGCATTTT

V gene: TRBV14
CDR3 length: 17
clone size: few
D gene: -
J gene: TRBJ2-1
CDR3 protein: CASSPLRGPSSYNEQFF
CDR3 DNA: TGTGCCAGCAGCCCTCTTAGAGGGCCCAGCTCCTACAATGAGCAGTTCTTC

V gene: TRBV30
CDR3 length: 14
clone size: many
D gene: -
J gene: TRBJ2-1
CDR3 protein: CACLGLASYNEQFF
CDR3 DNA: TGTGCCTGCTTGGGACTCGCTTCCTACAATGAGCAGTTCTTC

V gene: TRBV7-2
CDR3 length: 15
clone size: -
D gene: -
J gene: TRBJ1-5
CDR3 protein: CASSLGGTSNQPQHF
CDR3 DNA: TGTGCCAGCAGCTTAGGGGGAACAAGCAATCAGCCCCAGCATTTT

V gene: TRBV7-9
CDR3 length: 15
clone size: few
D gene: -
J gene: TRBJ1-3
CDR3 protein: CASSLVLEVGNTIYF
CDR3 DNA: TGTGCCAGCAGCTTAGTTCTGGAGGTGGGAAACACCATATATTTT

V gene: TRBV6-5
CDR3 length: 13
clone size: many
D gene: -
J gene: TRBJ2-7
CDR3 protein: CASSWAGSYEQYF
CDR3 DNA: TGTGCCAGCAGTTGGGCAGGATCCTACGAGCAGTACTTC

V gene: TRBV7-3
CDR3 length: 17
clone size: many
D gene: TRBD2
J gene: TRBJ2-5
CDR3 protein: CASSPRPGAGSRETQYF
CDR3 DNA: TGTGCCAGCAGCCCTCGCCCCGGAGCGGGAAGCCGGGAGACCCAGTACTTC

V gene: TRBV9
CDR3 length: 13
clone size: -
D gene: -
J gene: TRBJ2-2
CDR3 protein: CASSAYETGELFF
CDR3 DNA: TGTGCCAGCAGCGCCTACGAAACCGGGGAGCTGTTTTTT

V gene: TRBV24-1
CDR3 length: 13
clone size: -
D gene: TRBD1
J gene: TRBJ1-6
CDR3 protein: CATSPGGRSPFHF
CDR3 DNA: TGTGCCACCAGCCCAGGGGGACGGTCACCCTTCCACTTT